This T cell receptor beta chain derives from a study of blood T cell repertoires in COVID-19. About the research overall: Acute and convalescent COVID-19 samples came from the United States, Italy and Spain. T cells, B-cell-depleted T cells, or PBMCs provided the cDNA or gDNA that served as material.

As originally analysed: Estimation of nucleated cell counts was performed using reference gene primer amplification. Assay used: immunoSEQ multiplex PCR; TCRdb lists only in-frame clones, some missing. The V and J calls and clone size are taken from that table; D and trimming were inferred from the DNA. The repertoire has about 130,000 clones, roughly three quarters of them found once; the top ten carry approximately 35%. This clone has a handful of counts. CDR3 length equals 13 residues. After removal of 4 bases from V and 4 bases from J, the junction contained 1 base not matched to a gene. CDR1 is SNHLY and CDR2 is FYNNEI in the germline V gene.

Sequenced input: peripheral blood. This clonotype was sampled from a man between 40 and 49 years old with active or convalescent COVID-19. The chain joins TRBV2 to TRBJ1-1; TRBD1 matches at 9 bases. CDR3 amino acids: CASSGQGVTEAFF. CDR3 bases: TGTGCCAGCAGTGGACAGGGGGTCACTGAAGCTTTCTTT.